Below are 32 T cell receptor beta chains sequenced from a single sample in a study of blood T cell repertoires in COVID-19. Only in-frame clones appear in the TCRdb table, and some are missing; sequencing was by immunoSEQ multiplex PCR. This sample yields roughly 150,000 clones, of which over 70% are seen a single time; about 5.8% belongs to the top ten. Material for sequencing was PBMCs or T cells enriched from blood (not recorded which). The origin of the receptors is a middle-aged woman with acute COVID-19.

The chain couples TRBV5-1 to TRBJ2-7; no clear D gene. Looked up from germline, CDR1 is SGHRS and CDR2 is YFSETQ. The CDR3 contains 14 residues. The ends were cut back, 0 bases at V and 0 bases at J, with 7 bases in the middle. The CDR3: CASSLGPASYEQYF. In nucleotides, the CDR3 is TGCGCCAGCAGCTTGGGGCCCGCCTCCTACGAGCAGTACTTC. Complete variable domain (other parts from reference TRBV5-1 and TRBJ2-7): KAGVTQTPRYLIKTRGQQVTLSCSPISGHRSVSWYQQTPGQGLQFLFEYFSETQRNKGNFPGRFSGRQFSNSRSEMNVSTLELGDSALYLCASSLGPASYEQYFGPGTRLTVT.

The rearrangement joins TRBV11-3 to TRBJ1-1, with 9 bases identical to TRBD1. Germline V CDR1 and CDR2: SGHNT, YENEEA. V was clipped by 0 bases and J by 5 bases; unmatched bases: 10. CDR3 length: 17 amino acids. DNA for the CDR3: TGTGCCAGCAGCTTAGAACCCTGGACAGGGGCAGGGACTGAAGCTTTCTTT. Protein: CASSLEPWTGAGTEAFF.

V usage is TRBV21-1 and J usage is TRBJ2-3; TRBD2, as called in the table, went unchecked against the DNA. TRBV21-1 is a listed pseudogene. This CDR3 has 18 amino acids. The CDR3 nucleotides are TGTGCCAGCAGCAAAGATGGGAGGCCAGTGTCGTTGCAAGATACGCAGTATTTT. Residues: CASSKDGRPVSLQDTQYF.

V and J are TRBV7-8 and TRBJ2-7, with D perhaps TRBD1 (6 bases). CDR1 is SGHVS and CDR2 is FQNEAQ in the germline V gene. This CDR3 region has 13 residues. With 4 bases removed from V and 6 bases from J, the gap between germline ends came to 13 bases. CDR3 region: CASSSTGISEQYV. CDR3 nucleotides: TGTGCCAGCAGCTCGACAGGTATAAGCGAGCAGTACGTC.

The chain links TRBV2 to TRBJ1-5; tentative D call: TRBD1 (6 bases). Trimming cost V 7 bases and J 4 bases, with 14 bases left between them. CDR3 size: 14 residues. CDR1 is SNHLY, CDR2 FYNNEI, per germline. The chain's CDR3 is CASTKTGPNQPQHF. The DNA for the CDR3 is TGTGCCAGCACCAAGACAGGACCGAATCAGCCCCAGCATTTT.

The CDR3 is CASRPGQGGVGNQPQHF. The CDR3 nucleotides read TGTGCCAGTAGACCGGGACAGGGGGGGGTCGGCAATCAGCCCCAGCATTTT. The chain is built from TRBV19 and TRBJ1-5, with 11 bases that match TRBD1. The CDR3 runs to 17 residues. The V segment lost 6 bases and the J segment 2 bases; nucleotides outside the gene matches: 9. The germline CDR1 and CDR2 sequences are LNHDA and SQIVND (reference sequence).

The chain links TRBV5-1 to TRBJ2-5; possible D gene TRBD2, 6 bases. V lost 3 bases and J lost 3, with 12 bases in between. Germline CDR1 is SGHRS and CDR2 is YFSETQ. The CDR3 has 14 amino acids. This CDR3 is CASSSGSKKETQYF. CDR3 nucleotides: TGCGCCAGCAGCTCCGGGAGCAAGAAAGAGACCCAGTACTTC.

The rearrangement uses TRBV14 and TRBJ2-1; 12 nucleotides align to TRBD2. The ends lost 4 bases at V and 8 bases at J; junction bases unmatched: 12. The CDR3 length is 17 residues. Germline CDR1 is SGHDN and CDR2 is FVKESK. The CDR3 region is CASSPKPTSGRSDEQFF. CDR3 sequence (DNA): TGTGCCAGCAGCCCGAAGCCTACTAGCGGGAGGAGTGATGAGCAGTTCTTC.

V usage is TRBV7-3 and J usage is TRBJ2-1, with 10 bases matching TRBD2. The CDR3 is 17 amino acids. Germline V gene lookup returns CDR1 SGHTA and CDR2 FQGTGA. J gave up 4 bases and V 1 base, and 7 bases lay outside the gene matches. The CDR3 DNA is TGTGCCAGCAGCTTAAAGGGACTAGCGATGGGGTACAATGAGCAGTTCTTC. Translation gives CASSLKGLAMGYNEQFF.

DNA for the CDR3: TGTGCCAGTAGTGCATCTTCCGGGACAGGGGTTTACAATGAGCAGTTCTTC. Protein product: CASSASSGTGVYNEQFF. The genes are TRBV19 and TRBJ2-1; 10 bases are a match to TRBD1. The CDR3 is 17 residues long. The trim removed 5 bases at V and 4 bases at J, leaving 11 bases unmatched. The germline CDR1 and CDR2 sequences are LNHDA and SQIVND (reference sequence).

The chain carries TRBV5-1 and TRBJ1-5; D gene unclear. The CDR3 covers 14 residues. Germline V gene sequence: CDR1 SGHRS, CDR2 YFSETQ. Trimming stripped 5 bases from V and 2 bases from J, with 11 bases between. CDR3 sequence: CASRYGRGNQPQHF. CDR3 nucleotide sequence: TGCGCCAGCAGATACGGGAGGGGCAATCAGCCCCAGCATTTT.

There are a few counts of this clone. The chain joins TRBV3-1 (or the pseudogene TRBV3-2) to TRBJ2-1; TRBD2 matches 8 bases. Germline V gene sequence: CDR1 LGHDT, CDR2 YNNKEL (reference sequence). The junction had 5 bases not matched to a gene; V was cut back by 1 base and J by 6 bases. The CDR3 is made up of 15 amino acids. DNA for the CDR3: TGTGCCAGCAGCCAAGTCGGGACTAGTAGCAATGAGCAGTTCTTC. Its protein product is CASSQVGTSSNEQFF.

The chain has TRBV2 and TRBJ2-3, with 10 bases aligning to TRBD2. The CDR3 spans 17 residues. V lost 4 bases, J lost 2 bases, and 9 bases stayed unmatched. CDR1 and CDR2 (germline): SNHLY, FYNNEI. Here the CDR3 reads CASSVLAGISNTDTQYF. CDR3 in DNA: TGTGCCAGCAGTGTACTAGCGGGGATCAGTAACACAGATACGCAGTATTTT.

This sequence joins TRBV7-3 and TRBJ2-1; 7 bases align to TRBD2. The length of the CDR3 is 15 residues. In germline, CDR1 is SGHTA, CDR2 FQGTGA. V shed 5 bases, J shed 4 bases, and the junction held 8 bases outside the gene matches. In DNA form, the CDR3 reads TGTGCCAGCAGCCCCGATGGACTAGGATACAATGAGCAGTTCTTC. This gives the protein CASSPDGLGYNEQFF.

The rearrangement links TRBV24-1 to TRBJ2-5, with unresolved D. The CDR3 consists of 15 residues. Deletions cut 0 bases from V and 3 bases from J, with 10 bases between. Germline-derived CDR1 and CDR2 are KGHDR and SFDVKD. CDR3 nucleotide sequence: TGTGCCACCAGTGATTTGGACGGCGGAAAAGAGACCCAGTACTTC. It codes for CATSDLDGGKETQYF.

CDR3 DNA sequence: TGTGCCAGCAGCAGCGGGGTGATGACTGAAGCTTTCTTT. Amino acid sequence: CASSSGVMTEAFF. J is TRBJ1-1 and V is TRBV5-6; D remains ambiguous. Per the germline V gene, CDR1 is SGHDT and CDR2 is YYEEEE. V lost 4 bases, J lost 5 bases, and 12 bases lay in between. The CDR3 length is 13 residues.

In its sample, this clone was seen a few times. The genes are TRBV14 and TRBJ1-1; D uncertain. The CDR3 sequence is 13 residues long. V was shortened by 0 bases and J by 7 bases, with 9 bases between the two germline ends. The germline V gene has CDR1 SGHDN and CDR2 FVKESK. In nucleotides, the CDR3 is TGTGCCAGCAGCCAAGATCTGACACTTGAAGCTTTCTTT. This gives the protein CASSQDLTLEAFF. The full variable domain, its missing parts supplied by reference TRBV14 and TRBJ1-1, is EAGVTQFPSHSVIEKGQTVTLRCDPISGHDNLYWYRRVMGKEIKFLLHFVKESKQDESGMPNNRFLAERTGGTYSTLKVQPAELEDSGVYFCASSQDLTLEAFFGQGTRLTVV.

The V gene is TRBV18, the J gene TRBJ1-4, with a weak D call TRBD1 (6 bases). Germline CDR1 is KGHSH and CDR2 is LQKENI. The CDR3 totals 14 residues. V was shortened by 6 bases and J by 4 bases, with 12 bases between the two germline ends. CDR3 nucleotides: TGTGCCAGCTCCGAGGACAGATTTAATGAAAAACTGTTTTTT. This sequence encodes CASSEDRFNEKLFF.

This clone was counted only a few times. The chain links TRBV24-1 to TRBJ2-3; D perhaps matches TRBD2 (6 bases). This CDR3 has 16 residues. The germline V gene encodes CDR1 KGHDR and CDR2 SFDVKD. V was clipped by 6 bases and J by 4 bases, with 19 bases between them. As DNA, the CDR3 is TGTGCCACCAGTCATAAACGGGACTCCGGCGCAGATACGCAGTATTTT. Translation gives CATSHKRDSGADTQYF.

The chain couples TRBV7-6 to TRBJ2-1; 11 nucleotides line up with TRBD2. V shed 5 bases, J shed 7 bases, and the junction held 7 bases outside the gene matches. Germline CDR1 is SGHVS and CDR2 is FNYEAQ. The CDR3 contains 15 residues. CDR3 bases: TGTGCCAGCAGCCCCTTAGCGGGAGGGCCTAATGAGCAGTTCTTC. Translated: CASSPLAGGPNEQFF.

The rearrangement uses TRBV7-6 and TRBJ2-2; D may be TRBD1 (5 bases). Trimming cost V 5 bases and J 8 bases, with 12 bases left between them. The CDR3 is 13 amino acids. Germline assignment: CDR1 SGHVS and CDR2 FNYEAQ. The chain's CDR3 is CASSPTGAGELFF. The CDR3 nucleotides are TGTGCCAGCAGCCCTACTGGGGCTGGGGAGCTGTTTTTT.

The V gene is TRBV7-8, the J gene TRBJ2-2, with 11 bases fitting TRBD1. CDR3 length: 16 amino acids. The J segment lost 2 bases and the V segment lost 5 bases, leaving 4 bases of the junction unmatched. Germline-derived CDR1 and CDR2 are SGHVS and FQNEAQ. The CDR3 loop reads CASSPRTGGNTGELFF. For the CDR3, the DNA is TGTGCCAGCAGCCCTCGGACAGGGGGCAACACCGGGGAGCTGTTTTTT.

Concerning this clone: In the same sample, other DNA sequences code for this CDR3. The CDR3 nucleotides are TGTGCCAGCAGCCCCACTGGCTACAATGAGCAGTTCTTC. Translating gives CASSPTGYNEQFF. The chain joins TRBV11-2 to TRBJ2-1; no definite D call. Between the trimmed V and J ends, which lost 5 bases and 3 bases, there was a span of 8 bases. CDR3 length: 13 amino acids. In germline, CDR1 is SGHAT, CDR2 FQNNGV.

The chain combines TRBV18 with TRBJ2-7; D uncertain. Germline values: CDR1 KGHSH, CDR2 LQKENI. Deletions cut 0 bases from V and 10 bases from J, with 16 bases between. This CDR3 has 14 amino acids. The CDR3 sequence: CASSPPTGIREQYF. Here the CDR3 DNA reads TGTGCCAGCTCACCACCGACTGGTATACGAGAACAGTACTTC.

The CDR3 DNA follows: TGTGCCAGCAGTCTCGAAATAGCCGGTTCCTATGGCTACACCTTC. Protein sequence: CASSLEIAGSYGYTF. The chain links TRBV9 to TRBJ1-2; D not resolved. This CDR3 spans 15 amino acids. Germline loops: CDR1 SGDLS, CDR2 YYNGEE. V was pared by 5 bases and J by 4 bases, with 18 bases between.

The gene calls are TRBV5-1 and TRBJ2-1, with no clear D. The CDR3 consists of 15 residues. Germline values: CDR1 SGHRS, CDR2 YFSETQ. V gave up 4 bases and J gave up 3 bases, with 14 bases separating them. CDR3: CASSPGTADYNEQFF. The CDR3 DNA reads TGCGCCAGCAGCCCAGGTACGGCAGACTACAATGAGCAGTTCTTC.

V is TRBV6-5 and J is TRBJ1-1; 7 bases map to TRBD1. V lost 6 bases to trimming and J lost 4 bases; unmatched junction nucleotides: 11. The CDR3 loop spans 15 amino acids. In germline, CDR1 is MNHEY, CDR2 SVGAGI. CDR3 residues: CASRDQDRVGTEAFF. CDR3 bases: TGTGCCAGCAGGGACCAAGACAGGGTTGGCACTGAAGCTTTCTTT.

The J gene is TRBJ2-5, the V gene TRBV12-3 or TRBV12-4; a weak D match, TRBD2 (6 bases). V dropped 4 bases and J dropped 4 bases, with 10 bases sitting between them. This CDR3 region has 13 residues. The CDR3 spells CASSSGLRETQYF. The CDR3 nucleotides are TGTGCCAGCAGTTCGGGACTGAGAGAGACCCAGTACTTC.

V usage is TRBV5-4 and J usage is TRBJ2-4; 7 bases map to TRBD2. The J segment lost 3 bases and the V segment lost 3 bases, leaving 9 bases of the junction unmatched. CDR3 length: 16 residues. Germline values: CDR1 SGHNT, CDR2 YYREEE (reference sequence). In DNA form, the CDR3 reads TGTGCCAGCAGCTCCGGGGGGTCGGGGGACAAAAACATTCAGTACTTC. Its protein product is CASSSGGSGDKNIQYF.

The chain uses TRBV7-9 and TRBJ2-1; 12 bases map to TRBD2. The ends lost 4 bases at V and 6 bases at J; junction bases unmatched: 7. CDR3 length: 16 residues. In germline, CDR1 is SEHNR, CDR2 FQNEAQ (reference sequence). In nucleotides, the CDR3 is TGTGCCAGCAGCTCACCGGGACTAGCGGGCTTCAATGAGCAGTTCTTC. Protein sequence: CASSSPGLAGFNEQFF.

V is TRBV18 and J is TRBJ2-7, with TRBD1 identical over 8 bases. Germline CDR1 KGHSH, CDR2 LQKENI. Trimming removed 3 bases from V and 5 bases from J; junction bases left unmatched: 6. CDR3 length equals 14 residues. The CDR3 nucleotides read TGTGCCAGCTCACCGAGACAGGGGACCGACGAGCAGTACTTC. Translation: CASSPRQGTDEQYF. The variable domain in full, with the rest retrieved from reference TRBV18 and TRBJ2-7, is NAGVMQNPRHLVRRRGQEARLRCSPMKGHSHVYWYRQLPEEGLKFMVYLQKENIIDESGMPKERFSAEFPKEGPSILRIQQVVRGDSAAYFCASSPRQGTDEQYFGPGTRLTVT.

This chain links TRBV30 with TRBJ1-6; D unresolved. The CDR3 covers 20 residues. V was shortened by 0 bases and J by 0 bases, with 21 bases between the two germline ends. Per germline, CDR1 GTSNPN and CDR2 SVGIG (reference sequence). The CDR3 loop is CAWSVMGVGDTSSYNSPLHF. As DNA, the CDR3 is TGTGCCTGGAGTGTAATGGGAGTAGGTGATACGAGCTCCTATAATTCACCCCTCCACTTT.